This TCR beta chain was recovered during a study of blood T cell repertoires in COVID-19. Overall study context: Acute and convalescent COVID-19 specimens originated in the United States, Italy and Spain.

Trimming at V came to 3 bases and at J to 5 bases, leaving 5 bases not matched to a gene. Germline values: CDR1 MNHNS, CDR2 SASEGT. This CDR3 has 14 residues. Clones were read by immunoSEQ multiplex PCR, and TCRdb kept only the in-frame ones, dropping some. The sample carries over 55,000 clones, about four fifths recorded once. The receptor comes from a man over 45 with active COVID-19. V is TRBV6-1 and J is TRBJ2-5; 8 nucleotides line up with TRBD1. The specimen was peripheral blood. The CDR3 loop is CASSDPGQGETQYF. CDR3 nucleotide sequence: TGTGCCAGCAGTGATCCAGGACAGGGTGAGACCCAGTACTTC.